These 11 T cell receptor beta chains came from one sample sequenced in a study of a mutant IDH1 vaccine in newly diagnosed glioma. The antigens for these receptors are not known. Assay used: immunoSEQ multiplex PCR; TCRdb lists only in-frame clones, some missing. The sample yields around 54,000 clones, about nine tenths seen once. Time point meaning: week 23, last vaccination. Mutant IDH1 20-mer peptide, at 300 ug, made up each vaccine dose, with topical imiquimod. The source material was PBMCs, sampled from a glioma patient whose treatment included an IDH1 peptide vaccine. Every receptor here comes from a man aged 40-55 years with glioma.

This clone was seen a few times. V gene TRBV2 combines with J gene TRBJ2-5; D is possibly TRBD1 (5 bases). The V end was cut by 3 bases, the J end by 5 bases, with 19 bases between. The CDR3 contains 16 residues. Germline V gene lookup returns CDR1 SNHLY and CDR2 FYNNEI. CDR3: CASSEGRQLRRETQYF. The CDR3 DNA reads TGTGCCAGCAGTGAGGGGCGCCAGCTTAGGCGGGAGACCCAGTACTTC.

The V gene is TRBV6-6, the J gene TRBJ1-2; TRBD1 matches 7 bases. From germline, CDR1 is MNHNY and CDR2 SVGAGI (reference sequence). The CDR3 loop spans 14 amino acids. The V and J ends lost 11 bases and 2 bases, in that order; junction bases with no gene match: 11. The CDR3 nucleotides are TGTGCCGGCCGTGGGCAGGGGGTAAACTATGGCTACACCTTC. Residues: CAGRGQGVNYGYTF.

V usage is TRBV7-8 and J usage is TRBJ2-1; 8 bases are a match to TRBD2. With 8 bases clipped from V and 0 bases from J, the junction kept 3 bases outside the gene matches. Germline CDR1 reads SGHVS; CDR2 reads FQNEAQ. This CDR3 spans 14 amino acids. The CDR3: CASVGLASYNEQFF. The DNA of the CDR3 is TGTGCCAGCGTTGGACTAGCCTCCTACAATGAGCAGTTCTTC.

The chain is built from TRBV18 and TRBJ1-1; weak D call: TRBD1 (5 bases). The V and J ends lost 2 bases and 5 bases respectively, with 15 bases between them. CDR1 is KGHSH, CDR2 LQKENI, per germline. The CDR3 sequence is 15 residues long. The CDR3 spells CASSPLGGEGTEAFF. The CDR3 DNA reads as TGTGCCAGCTCACCATTGGGAGGGGAGGGAACTGAAGCTTTCTTT. Full variable domain (outside the CDR3, taken from reference TRBV18 and TRBJ1-1): NAGVMQNPRHLVRRRGQEARLRCSPMKGHSHVYWYRQLPEEGLKFMVYLQKENIIDESGMPKERFSAEFPKEGPSILRIQQVVRGDSAAYFCASSPLGGEGTEAFFGQGTRLTVV.

The chain has TRBV11-3 and TRBJ2-3; D perhaps matches TRBD2 (6 bases). Germline V gene sequence: CDR1 SGHNT, CDR2 YENEEA. The ends were cut back, 0 bases at V and 6 bases at J, with 10 bases in the middle. CDR3 size: 14 residues. As DNA, the CDR3 is TGTGCCAGCAGCTTAGATCGGGGGACCGATACGCAGTATTTT. Its translation: CASSLDRGTDTQYF.

The CDR3 here is CASSQDPVARGETQYF. For the CDR3, the DNA is TGCGCCAGCAGCCAAGATCCGGTAGCCCGAGGAGAGACCCAGTACTTC. V gene TRBV4-3 combines with J gene TRBJ2-5; D uncertain. The germline CDR1 and CDR2 sequences are LGHNA and YSLEER. The CDR3 runs 16 residues. V lost 0 bases, J lost 4 bases, and 15 bases lay in between.

The chain links TRBV19 to TRBJ2-1; 8 bases line up with TRBD2. This CDR3 has 15 residues. Germline CDR1 and CDR2: LNHDA and SQIVND (reference sequence). Trimming removed 4 bases from V and 5 bases from J; junction bases left unmatched: 7. This CDR3 reads CASSTGRAPNNEQFF. The CDR3 coding sequence is TGTGCCAGTAGTACCGGGAGGGCCCCTAACAATGAGCAGTTCTTC. The full variable domain, its missing parts supplied by reference TRBV19 and TRBJ2-1, is DGGITQSPKYLFRKEGQNVTLSCEQNLNHDAMYWYRQDPGQGLRLIYYSQIVNDFQKGDIAEGYSVSREKKESFPLTVTSAQKNPTAFYLCASSTGRAPNNEQFFGPGTRLTVL.

The rearrangement joins TRBV27 to TRBJ2-1; D not certain. Trimming cost V 8 bases and J 4 bases, with 18 bases left between them. Germline CDR1 MNHEY, CDR2 SMNVEV (reference sequence). CDR3 length equals 15 residues. DNA of the CDR3: TGTGCCAGCGCCGTAGAAGTTCGAGCATACAATGAGCAGTTCTTC. Translated, it gives CASAVEVRAYNEQFF.

This clone has only one observation. The chain combines TRBV9 with TRBJ2-3; 7 bases match TRBD2. Germline V lookup: CDR1 SGDLS, CDR2 YYNGEE. This CDR3 is 16 amino acids long. Losses at the gene ends were 0 bases for V and 0 bases for J; bases not matched to a gene: 4. The CDR3 DNA is TGTGCCAGCAGCGTAGGACTAGCCCGAAGCACAGATACGCAGTATTTT. Translation gives CASSVGLARSTDTQYF.

This chain joins TRBV27 and TRBJ1-4, with D uncertain. The CDR3 extends over 15 amino acids. Germline V gene lookup returns CDR1 MNHEY and CDR2 SMNVEV (reference sequence). Trimming took 5 bases from V and 0 from J, leaving 10 bases between them. This CDR3 reads CASSSGDATNEKLFF. The CDR3 nucleotides read TGTGCCAGCAGTAGTGGCGATGCAACTAATGAAAAACTGTTTTTT.

The chain carries TRBV5-1 and TRBJ1-1, with D perhaps matching TRBD1 (6 bases). CDR3 length equals 13 residues. Trimming took off 4 bases at V and 1 base at J, with 8 bases between the two ends. Germline V gives CDR1 SGHRS, CDR2 YFSETQ. The CDR3 nucleotides are TGCGCCAGCAGCCCACAGGGGAACACTGAAGCTTTCTTT. Translation gives CASSPQGNTEAFF.